The 3 T cell receptor beta chains below come from one sample, sequenced in a study of T cell responses to AZD1222 COVID-19 vaccine. Assay: immunoSEQ multiplex PCR; the TCRdb copy retains only in-frame clones and omits some. The profile shows approximately 260,000 clones, 85% to 95% of them singletons. This sample comprised peripheral blood, obtained on day 0 of AZD1222 vaccination. These receptors all stem from an adult in good health.

The chain uses TRBV20-1 and TRBJ1-5; D gene ambiguous. Trimming took off 1 base at V and 6 bases at J, with 4 bases between the two ends. Germline CDR1 reads DFQATT; CDR2 reads SNEGSKA (reference sequence). The CDR3 runs 11 residues. The CDR3 DNA reads as TGCAGTGCTAGAGTAGGTCAGCCCCAGCATTTT. Its translation: CSARVGQPQHF.

This sequence joins TRBV2 and TRBJ2-5, with 8 bases lining up with TRBD2. The J segment lost 5 bases and the V segment lost 11 bases, leaving 7 bases of the junction unmatched. The CDR3 has 12 residues. Germline-derived CDR1 and CDR2 are SNHLY and FYNNEI. CDR3: CAPGGPRETQYF. CDR3 bases: TGTGCCCCGGGGGGGCCGAGGGAGACCCAGTACTTC. Supplemented by reference TRBV2 and TRBJ2-5, the full variable domain reads EPEVTQTPSHQVTQMGQEVILRCVPISNHLYFYWYRQILGQKVEFLVSFYNNEISEKSEIFDDQFSVERPDGSNFTLKIRSTKLEDSAMYFCAPGGPRETQYFGPGTRLLVL.

This clone was observed a single time. This chain joins TRBV6-2 or TRBV6-3 and TRBJ2-6; 10 bases match TRBD1. The CDR3 sequence is 17 residues long. Germline V gene data show CDR1 as MNHEY and CDR2 as SVGEGT. Losses at the gene ends were 6 bases for V and 1 base for J; bases not matched to a gene: 6. The CDR3 DNA reads TGTGCCAGCAGCCCCGGGACAGGGGATTCTGGGGCCAACGTCCTGACTTTC. Amino acid sequence: CASSPGTGDSGANVLTF.